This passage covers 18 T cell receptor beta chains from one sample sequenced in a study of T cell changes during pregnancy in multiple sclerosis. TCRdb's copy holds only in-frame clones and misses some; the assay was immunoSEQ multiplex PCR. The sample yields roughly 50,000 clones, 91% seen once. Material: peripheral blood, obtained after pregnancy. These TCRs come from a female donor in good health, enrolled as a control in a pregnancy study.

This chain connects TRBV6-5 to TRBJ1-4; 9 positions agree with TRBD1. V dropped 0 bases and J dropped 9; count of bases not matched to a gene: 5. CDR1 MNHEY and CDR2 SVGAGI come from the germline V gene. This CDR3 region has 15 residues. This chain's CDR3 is CASSYSSGTGKKLFF. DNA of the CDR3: TGTGCCAGCAGTTACTCGAGTGGGACAGGGAAAAAACTGTTTTTT.

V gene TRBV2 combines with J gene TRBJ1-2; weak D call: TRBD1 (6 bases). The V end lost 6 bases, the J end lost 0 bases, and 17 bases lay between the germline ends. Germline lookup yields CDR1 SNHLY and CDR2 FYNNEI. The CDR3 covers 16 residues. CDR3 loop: CASRDPRDTANYGYTF. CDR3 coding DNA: TGTGCCAGCAGAGATCCCCGGGACACCGCTAACTATGGCTACACCTTC.

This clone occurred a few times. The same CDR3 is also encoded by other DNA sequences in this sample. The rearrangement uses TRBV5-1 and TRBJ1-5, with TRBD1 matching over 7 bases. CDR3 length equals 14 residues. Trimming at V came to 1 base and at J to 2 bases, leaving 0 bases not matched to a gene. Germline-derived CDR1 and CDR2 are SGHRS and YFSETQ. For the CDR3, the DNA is TGCGCCAGCAGCTTGACAGGGGGCAATCAGCCCCAGCATTTT. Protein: CASSLTGGNQPQHF. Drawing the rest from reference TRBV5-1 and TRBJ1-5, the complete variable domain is KAGVTQTPRYLIKTRGQQVTLSCSPISGHRSVSWYQQTPGQGLQFLFEYFSETQRNKGNFPGRFSGRQFSNSRSEMNVSTLELGDSALYLCASSLTGGNQPQHFGDGTRLSIL.

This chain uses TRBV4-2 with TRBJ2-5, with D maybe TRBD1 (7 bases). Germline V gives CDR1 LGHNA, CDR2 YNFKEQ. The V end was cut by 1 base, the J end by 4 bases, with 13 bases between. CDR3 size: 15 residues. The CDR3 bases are TGTGCCAGCAGCCAAGCAGGGGGGTCTCGAGAGACCCAGTACTTC. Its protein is CASSQAGGSRETQYF.

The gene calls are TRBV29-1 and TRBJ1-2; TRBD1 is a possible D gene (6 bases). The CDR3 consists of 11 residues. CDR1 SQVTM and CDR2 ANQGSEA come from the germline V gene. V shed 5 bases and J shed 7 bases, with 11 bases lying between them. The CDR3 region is CSVITGSGYTF. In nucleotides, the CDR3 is TGCAGCGTTATTACAGGGAGTGGCTACACCTTC.

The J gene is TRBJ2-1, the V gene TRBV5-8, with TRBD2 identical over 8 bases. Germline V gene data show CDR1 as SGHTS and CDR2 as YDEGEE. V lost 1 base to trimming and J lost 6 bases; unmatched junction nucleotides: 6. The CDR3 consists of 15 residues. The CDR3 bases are TGTGCCAGCAGCTTGTTCCGCGGGGGGACCAATGAGCAGTTCTTC. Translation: CASSLFRGGTNEQFF.

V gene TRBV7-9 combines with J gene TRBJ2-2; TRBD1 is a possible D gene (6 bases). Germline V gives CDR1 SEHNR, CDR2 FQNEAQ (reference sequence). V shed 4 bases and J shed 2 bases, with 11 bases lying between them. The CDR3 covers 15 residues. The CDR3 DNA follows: TGTGCCAGCAGCTCCCGGACAGACAACACCGGGGAGCTGTTTTTT. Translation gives CASSSRTDNTGELFF.

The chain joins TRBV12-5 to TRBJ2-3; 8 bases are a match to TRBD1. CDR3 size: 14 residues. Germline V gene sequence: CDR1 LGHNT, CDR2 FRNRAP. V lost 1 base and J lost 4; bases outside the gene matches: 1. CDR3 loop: CASGLATGADTQYF. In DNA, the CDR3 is TGTGCTAGTGGTTTGGCGACAGGGGCAGATACGCAGTATTTT.

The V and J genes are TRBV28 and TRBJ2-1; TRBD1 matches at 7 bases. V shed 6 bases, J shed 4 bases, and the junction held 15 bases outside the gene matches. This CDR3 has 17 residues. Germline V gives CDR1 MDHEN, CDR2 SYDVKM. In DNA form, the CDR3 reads TGTGCCAGCAGAATATACAGGGGACCCCTTTCGTACAATGAGCAGTTCTTC. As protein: CASRIYRGPLSYNEQFF.

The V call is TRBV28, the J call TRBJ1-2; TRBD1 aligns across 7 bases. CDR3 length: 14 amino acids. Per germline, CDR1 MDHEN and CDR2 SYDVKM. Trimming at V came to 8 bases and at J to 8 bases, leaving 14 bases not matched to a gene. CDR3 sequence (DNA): TGTGCCAGCGGAACAGGGGTAGGAGAAATGGGCTACACCTTC. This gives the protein CASGTGVGEMGYTF.

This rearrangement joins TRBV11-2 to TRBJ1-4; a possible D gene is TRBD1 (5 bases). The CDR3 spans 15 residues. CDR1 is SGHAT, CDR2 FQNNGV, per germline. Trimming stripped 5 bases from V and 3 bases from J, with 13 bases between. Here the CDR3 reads CASSPSGTSNEKLFF. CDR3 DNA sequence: TGTGCCAGCAGCCCGTCGGGGACTTCTAATGAAAAACTGTTTTTT.

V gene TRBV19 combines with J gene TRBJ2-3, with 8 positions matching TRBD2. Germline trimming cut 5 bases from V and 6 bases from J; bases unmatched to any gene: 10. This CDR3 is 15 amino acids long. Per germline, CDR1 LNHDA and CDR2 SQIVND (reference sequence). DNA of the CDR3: TGTGCCAGTAGTGGGACTAGGGGCCGTGTGGATACGCAGTATTTT. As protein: CASSGTRGRVDTQYF.

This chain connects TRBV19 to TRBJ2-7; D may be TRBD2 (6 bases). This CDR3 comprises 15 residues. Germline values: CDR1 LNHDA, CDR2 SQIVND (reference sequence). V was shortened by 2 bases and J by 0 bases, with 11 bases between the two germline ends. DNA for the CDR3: TGTGCCAGTAGTATACCTGGGGGGAGCTCCTACGAGCAGTACTTC. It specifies CASSIPGGSSYEQYF.

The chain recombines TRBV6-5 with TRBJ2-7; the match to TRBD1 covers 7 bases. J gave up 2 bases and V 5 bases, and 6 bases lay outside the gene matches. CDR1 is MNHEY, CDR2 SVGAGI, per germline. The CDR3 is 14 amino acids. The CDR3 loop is CASSDRVPPYEQYF. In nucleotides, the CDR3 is TGTGCCAGCAGTGACAGGGTCCCCCCCTACGAGCAGTACTTC.

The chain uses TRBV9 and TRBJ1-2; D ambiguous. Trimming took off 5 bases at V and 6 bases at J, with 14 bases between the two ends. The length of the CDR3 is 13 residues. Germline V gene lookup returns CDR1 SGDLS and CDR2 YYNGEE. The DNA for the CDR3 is TGTGCCAGCAGTGAGACCGGGGTGGATGGCTACACCTTC. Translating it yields CASSETGVDGYTF.

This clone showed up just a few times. The CDR3 DNA reads TGTGCCAGCACCAGGGGAACTGGAAACACCATATATTTT. It yields the protein CASTRGTGNTIYF. V and J are TRBV2 and TRBJ1-3; tentative D call: TRBD1 (6 bases). V was pared by 7 bases and J by 2 bases, with 9 bases between. Looked up from germline, CDR1 is SNHLY and CDR2 is FYNNEI. The CDR3 is 13 residues long.

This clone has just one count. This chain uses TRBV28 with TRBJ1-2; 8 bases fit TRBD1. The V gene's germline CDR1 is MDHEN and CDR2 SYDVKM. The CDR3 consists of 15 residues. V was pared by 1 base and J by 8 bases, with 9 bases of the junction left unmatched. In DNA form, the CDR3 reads TGTGCCAGCAGTTTATCGGCAGGGGGCGCGGGGGGCTACACCTTC. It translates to CASSLSAGGAGGYTF.

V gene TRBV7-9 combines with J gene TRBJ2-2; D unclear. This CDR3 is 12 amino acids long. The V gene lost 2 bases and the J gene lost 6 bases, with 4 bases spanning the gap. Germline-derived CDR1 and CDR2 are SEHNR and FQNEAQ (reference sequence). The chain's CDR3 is CASSLSSGELFF. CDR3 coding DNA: TGTGCCAGCAGCTTATCTTCCGGGGAGCTGTTTTTT.